This T cell receptor (beta chain) was identified in a study of T cell responses to AZD1222 COVID-19 vaccine. Study-wide context: Second-dose timings of about 4 or about 12 weeks were pooled.

Assay used: immunoSEQ multiplex PCR; TCRdb lists only in-frame clones, some missing. The repertoire has roughly 100,000 clones, around 90% of them found once; the top ten carry around 3.5%. On this clone: Its antigen is still unknown.

The V gene's germline CDR1 is MNHEY and CDR2 SVGEGT. After removal of 6 bases from V and 5 bases from J, the junction contained 9 bases not matched to a gene. CDR3 size: 15 residues. Whole-study findings and limits: Seropositivity was recorded at baseline in only a handful of AZD1222 recipients. With dominance at 160-218 and 743-854, vaccine-associated CD4 TCRs spanned spike.

The V gene is TRBV6-2 or TRBV6-3, the J gene TRBJ2-1; 8 bases are a match to TRBD1. The starting material was peripheral blood, obtained on day 0 of AZD1222 vaccination. The TCR comes from an adult in good health. CDR3 nucleotides: TGTGCCAGCAGCAGCCGACAGGGGTTAGACAATGAGCAGTTCTTC. Translated: CASSSRQGLDNEQFF.